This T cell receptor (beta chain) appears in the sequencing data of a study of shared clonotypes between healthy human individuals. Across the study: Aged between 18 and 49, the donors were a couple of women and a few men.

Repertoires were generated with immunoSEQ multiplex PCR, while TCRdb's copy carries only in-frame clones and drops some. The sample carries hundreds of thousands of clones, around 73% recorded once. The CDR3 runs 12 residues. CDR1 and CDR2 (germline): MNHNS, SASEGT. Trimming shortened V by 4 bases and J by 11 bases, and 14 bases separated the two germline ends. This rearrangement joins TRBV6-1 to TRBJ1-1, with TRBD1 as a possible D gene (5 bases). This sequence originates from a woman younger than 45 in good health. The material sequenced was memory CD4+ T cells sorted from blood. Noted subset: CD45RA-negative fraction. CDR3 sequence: CASSVGEGVAFF. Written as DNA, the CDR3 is TGTGCCAGCAGTGTGGGAGAAGGGGTGGCTTTCTTT.